This T cell receptor beta chain was retrieved from a study of regulatory T cells in long-lasting Graves disease (dated by TCRdb to the early 2020s). The study in broad terms: Patients with newly diagnosed Graves' disease had been on antithyroid drugs for under 3 months. Persistent Graves' disease patients were compared with newly diagnosed Graves' disease patients by peripheral blood TCR sequencing and RNA sequencing. The study was registered as a clinical trial and conducted in China. A total of around 33 samples underwent TCR sequencing, from some 13 patients with persistent Graves' disease and 20 or so patients with newly diagnosed Graves' disease. Study-wide conclusions, independent of this receptor: Patients with persistent disease shared more public clonotypes (around 2,500) than newly diagnosed patients did (around 930). Only the TCR beta chain was sequenced and analyzed. Persistent Graves' disease patients showed lower TCR Shannon entropy and fewer highly expanded clones than newly diagnosed patients, suggesting clonal expansion. As a limitation, the authors acknowledged that the small sample size may reduce accuracy. Persistent disease showed preferential use of TRBV28, TRBJ1-2 and TRBJ2-5, whereas newly diagnosed disease favored TRBV20-1 and TRBJ2-1. The study examined only peripheral blood because the primary lesion, thyroid tissue, could not be accessed.

Libraries were constructed by multiplex PCR. Sequencing was performed on an Illumina HiSeq 4000. iRepertoire HTBI primers and Arm-PCR amplification of CDR3 regions were used to construct TCR beta libraries. Before sequencing, the PCR products went through gel purification. The authors processed their data as follows. Gene usage analysis of CDR3 amino acid clonotypes relied on the 62 TRBV and 12 to 15 TRBJ segments identified across samples. COPE and FqMerger were used to merge the filtered high-quality paired reads into contigs. Contigs were aligned with BLAST to IMGT TRBV, TRBD and TRBJ reference genes, and CDR3 was defined per IMGT. Any clonotype with a frequency above 0.1% was classified as a highly expanded clone. Repertoire diversity was measured by Shannon entropy, and V-J evenness by the Gini coefficient. A clonotype found in more than one individual was treated as public. TCRdb reanalyzed the raw reads on its own, using fastp at Q25 for trimming and MiXCR for clone calling, and kept in-frame beta chains. Rows merge per CDR3 protein into single entries with the most common DNA and genes. Clone size and V and J calls follow TCRdb, not the original study. The sample has just over 600,000 distinct CDR3 sequences on record, roughly 15% of them singletons. 15% to 20% of the sample goes to the ten largest clones.

CDR1 and CDR2 (MNHNS, SASEGT) derive from the germline V gene. There are 16 amino acids in the CDR3, from cysteine to phenylalanine inclusive. Only CDR3 DNA is held: 48 bases, read in frame from base 1. Trimming at the junction amounts to 3 bases on V and 0 bases on J, and the germline ends lie 12 bases apart. This clonotype has at least ten counts. Its antigen target is currently unknown. No base quality values were provided; no much bigger clone lies one nucleotide off. Read against the paper, the sample's time point label means: newly diagnosed GD, antithyroid drugs for less than 3 months. For both TCR sequencing and RNA sequencing, RNA was extracted from PBMCs in TRIzol. The diagnosis of Graves' disease was made according to American Thyroid Association guidelines. Recruitment of patients was carried out at an endocrinology department in Xi'an, China. From each patient, approximately 10 milliliters of peripheral blood was collected into an EDTA anticoagulant tube. PBMCs were isolated by Ficoll Paque Plus density gradient separation without further T cell sorting. An Agilent 2100 Bioanalyzer and agarose gel were used to assess RNA quality, and a NanoDrop 2000 was used to measure RNA concentration.

These data also formed part of another study, on T cells in Graves' hyperthyroidism and ophthalmopathy. According to the second study: Stable Graves' hyperthyroidism was defined as the absence of progression to ophthalmopathy over 18 months of follow-up. The hyperthyroidism patients were between 18 and 65 years old and newly diagnosed, with a disease duration of less than 2 months. Exclusion was applied to patients with uncontrolled infections, other autoimmune diseases, pregnancy or lactation. Diagnoses were based on clinical symptoms, serum thyroxine and TRAb, thyroid ultrasound and orbital computed tomography. For the first round of RT-PCR on the TCR CDR3, the HTBI primer set was used together with the Qiagen OneStep RT-PCR kit. Most expanded thyroid clonotypes (frequency above 0.001) were also detected in blood, a finding suggesting that blood repertoires may reflect thyroid immune responses. In cross-validation, a model built on a 13 V-J signature told ophthalmopathy apart from stable hyperthyroidism with just under 90% sensitivity and 81% to 82% specificity, and in testing the same model reached 80%/75%. During validation, the model predicted progression to ophthalmopathy a median of around six months ahead of onset, with almost 71% sensitivity and about 75% specificity. To identify TCR V-J signatures that set the groups apart, the researchers used a discovery cohort of about a hundred patients, made up of around 40 with Graves' ophthalmopathy and 57 with stable Graves' hyperthyroidism. Whether ophthalmopathy could be predicted prospectively was tested in an independent validation cohort made up of roughly 19 hyperthyroidism patients plus 17 patients who later progressed to ophthalmopathy. For training and testing, the 110 or so patients in the discovery cohort were randomly divided in a 7:3 ratio. The study also compared thyroid tissue and blood T-cell repertoires from over 5 Graves' hyperthyroidism patients. Once sampling was done, hyperthyroidism patients were given methimazole at a starting dose of 30 mg daily, whereas ophthalmopathy patients were given high-dose intravenous methylprednisolone. The libraries were constructed in a second round of multiplex PCR and then size-selected and purified. Sequencing of the libraries was done on an Illumina HiSeq2000 using paired-end 100 bp reads. Raw data were processed with SOAPnuke, discarding reads with adapters, uncalled bases, mean Phred below 15, or no exact constant-primer or identifier match. COPE v1.2.5 was used to merge the high-quality paired reads, and each unique nucleotide sequence was defined as a clonotype. MiTCR v1.1 was used to align the clonotypes against IMGT TRBV, TRBD and TRBJ reference segments. The analysis included only V-J combinations with a frequency above 0.0001, which together covered 99% to 99.2% of the repertoires. The TCS score was defined as the ratio of F50 (clonal expansion) to E x V (chaos), calculated using BLOSUM62-based TCRdist between CDR3 peptides within each V-J. Welch's t-statistics and random forest reduced some 510 V-J features to about 12, which were used in a naive Bayes classifier (R e1071). Sample size was not statistically predetermined, and blinding of investigators to group allocation was not performed. According to the paper, TCR Vbeta CDR3 sequencing was carried out on over 130 peripheral blood samples, which came from fewer than 50 ophthalmopathy, 75 to 80 hyperthyroidism and some 17 progressor patients.

The chain employs TRBV6-1 and TRBJ1-5, and TRBD1 may be the D gene, going by 6 matching bases. This sequence was found in a young woman with Graves disease. Donor details come from another sample of the same person, matched by shared clones. The material was peripheral blood mononuclear cells (PBMCs), obtained at new diagnosis, from a patient treated with antithyroid drugs. The DNA sequence follows: TGTGCCAGCAGTGAGGGGGCACCCCATAGCAATCAGCCCCAGCATTTT. It specifies CASSEGAPHSNQPQHF.